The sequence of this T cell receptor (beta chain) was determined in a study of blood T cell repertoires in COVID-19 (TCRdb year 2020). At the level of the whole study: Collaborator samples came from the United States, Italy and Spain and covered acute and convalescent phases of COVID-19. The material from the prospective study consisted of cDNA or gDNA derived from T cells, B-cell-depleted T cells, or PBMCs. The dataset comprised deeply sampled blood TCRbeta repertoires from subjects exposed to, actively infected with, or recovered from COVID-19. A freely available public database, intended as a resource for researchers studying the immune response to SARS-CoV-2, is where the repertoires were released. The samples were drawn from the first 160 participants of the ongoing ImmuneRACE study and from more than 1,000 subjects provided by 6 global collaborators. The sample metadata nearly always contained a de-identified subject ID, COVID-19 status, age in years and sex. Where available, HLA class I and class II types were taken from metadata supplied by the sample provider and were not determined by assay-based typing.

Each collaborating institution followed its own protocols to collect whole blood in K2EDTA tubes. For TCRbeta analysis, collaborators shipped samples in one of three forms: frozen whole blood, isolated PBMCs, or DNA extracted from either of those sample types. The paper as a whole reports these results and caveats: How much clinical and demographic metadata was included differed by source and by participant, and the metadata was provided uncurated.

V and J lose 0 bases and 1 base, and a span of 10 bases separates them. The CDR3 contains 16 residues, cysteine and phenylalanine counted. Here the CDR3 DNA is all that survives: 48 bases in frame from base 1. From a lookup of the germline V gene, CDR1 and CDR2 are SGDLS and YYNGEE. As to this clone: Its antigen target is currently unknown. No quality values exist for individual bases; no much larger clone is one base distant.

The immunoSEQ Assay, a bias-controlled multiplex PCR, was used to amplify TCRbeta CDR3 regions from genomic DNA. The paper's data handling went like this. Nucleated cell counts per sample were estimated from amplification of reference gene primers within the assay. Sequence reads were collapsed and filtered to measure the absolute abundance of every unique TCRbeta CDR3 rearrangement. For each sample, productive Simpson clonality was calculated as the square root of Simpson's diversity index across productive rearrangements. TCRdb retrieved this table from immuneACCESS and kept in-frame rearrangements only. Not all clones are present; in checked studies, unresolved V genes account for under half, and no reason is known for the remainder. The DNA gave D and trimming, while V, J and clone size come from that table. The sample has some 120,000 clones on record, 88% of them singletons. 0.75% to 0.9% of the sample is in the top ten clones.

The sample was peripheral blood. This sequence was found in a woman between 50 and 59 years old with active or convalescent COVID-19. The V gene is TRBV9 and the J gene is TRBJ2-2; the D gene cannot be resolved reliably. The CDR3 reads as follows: CASSVGAALNTGELFF. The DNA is TGTGCCAGCAGCGTAGGGGCAGCTTTGAACACCGGGGAGCTGTTTTTT.